Described below is a single T cell receptor beta chain sequence and its context. Its antigen is as yet unknown. The sample's time point: newly diagnosed GD, antithyroid drugs for less than 3 months. From RNA extracted from PBMCs, the TCR library was made. This sample stems from a study of regulatory T cells in long-lasting Graves disease. On the study more broadly: Antithyroid drugs had been taken under 3 months by newly diagnosed Graves' patients.

Relying on iRepertoire HTBI primers and Arm-PCR of CDR3 regions, the team built TCR beta libraries. TCRdb called the multiplex PCR reads again in MiXCR, with one record for every CDR3 protein. Altogether 560,000 or so distinct CDR3 sequences are present, more than 15% being singletons, with the ten largest covering around 13%. V lost 5 bases to trimming and J lost 11 bases, with 16 bases between them. The CDR3 extends over 13 amino acids. The germline gives CDR1 MGHRA, CDR2 YSYEKL. Study outcomes and limitations: Favored gene segments in persistent disease were TRBV28, TRBJ1-2 and TRBJ2-5.

The data also belong to a second study, concerning T cells in Graves' hyperthyroidism and ophthalmopathy.

Sequenced material: peripheral blood mononuclear cells (PBMCs), taken at new diagnosis, from a patient treated with antithyroid drugs. The sequence was obtained from a man between 18 and 29 years old with Graves disease. This chain links TRBV4-1 with TRBJ1-5; the D is unclear. The CDR3 sequence is CASSGRLGSAQHF. In DNA, the CDR3 is TGCGCCAGCAGCGGAAGACTCGGATCGGCCCAGCATTTT.